The rows below give T cell receptor beta chains drawn from one sample of a study of identical twins. In TCRdb, the 5' RACE reads were re-called with MiXCR into one record per CDR3 protein. The data show 200,000 to 250,000 distinct CDR3 sequences, with roughly 7% seen just once and roughly 3.6% held by the top ten. The same sample was also used in a study of yellow fever vaccine responses in identical twins.

Material for sequencing was memory (CD45RO+) T cells sorted from blood. The receptors here all came from a woman aged 18 to 35 in good health. Both conserved end residues are part of each CDR3. The D gene is left open where the match is weak. The listing skips clone size in some rows; elsewhere it reads once, few, many or a size class.

size,length,J,D,V,DNA,CDR3
NA,15,TRBJ2-3,TRBD2,TRBV27,TGTGCCAGCAAGTTAATGGCGGGGGGGCCAGATACGCAGTATTTT,CASKLMAGGPDTQYF
many,14,TRBJ1-1,NA,TRBV5-6,TGTGCCAGCAGCTTTAGGACACCGAACACTGAAGCTTTCTTT,CASSFRTPNTEAFF
NA,12,TRBJ2-1,NA,TRBV20-1,TGCAGTGCCACACCAAATTACAATGAGCAGTTCTTC,CSATPNYNEQFF
NA,13,TRBJ1-6,TRBD1,TRBV20-1,TGCAGCTATCAGGGGGCCCTTAATTCACCCCTCCACTTT,CSYQGALNSPLHF
NA,14,TRBJ2-3,NA,TRBV9,TGTGCCAGCAGCGTAACTCCTTGGGCAGATACGCAGTATTTT,CASSVTPWADTQYF
few,14,TRBJ2-7,NA,TRBV12-3/TRBV12-4,TGTGCCAGCAGCCAGGGTAAACCCCCCTACGAGCAGTACTTC,CASSQGKPPYEQYF
few,10,TRBJ2-3,TRBD2,TRBV20-1,TGCAGTGCCGGGAGGGATACGCAGTATTTT,CSAGRDTQYF
many,13,TRBJ2-5,NA,TRBV12-3/TRBV12-4,TGTGCCAGCAGCGGTCCTCTAACGGAGACCCAGTACTTC,CASSGPLTETQYF
many,14,TRBJ2-1,NA,TRBV20-1,TGCAGTGCTAGTATCGACTTCTCCTACAATGAGCAGTTCTTC,CSASIDFSYNEQFF
many,16,TRBJ2-1,TRBD1,TRBV18,TGTGCCAGCTCACCAGTGGGGACAGGCCCCTACAATGAGCAGTTCTTC,CASSPVGTGPYNEQFF
few,14,TRBJ1-2,TRBD1,TRBV20-1,TGCAGTGCTACCCGGCGGCAACAGGGGGATGGCTACACCTTC,CSATRRQQGDGYTF
NA,18,TRBJ1-2,TRBD1,TRBV12-3/TRBV12-4,TGTGCCTTCTGTTTAGGGTCAGCCAGGGGGCTATTGAAGTCAGGCTACACCTTC,CAFCLGSARGLLKSGYTF
NA,11,TRBJ2-5,NA,TRBV2,TGTGCCAGCAGTGAGAGTGAGACCCAGTACTTC,CASSESETQYF
many,12,TRBJ2-5,NA,TRBV20-1,TGCAGTGCTAGAGTAAAAGGGGAGACCCAGTACTTC,CSARVKGETQYF
NA,13,TRBJ1-1,NA,TRBV12-3/TRBV12-4,TGTGCCAGCAGTTTAGGTTCATTTGGTAAAGCTTTCTTT,CASSLGSFGKAFF
few,16,TRBJ2-1,NA,TRBV7-9,TGTGCCAGCAGCCATCCCTCCGGGACACCCTACAATGAGCAGTTCTTC,CASSHPSGTPYNEQFF
NA,11,TRBJ2-1,NA,TRBV12-3/TRBV12-4,TGTGCCAGCAGAAAGGGTGCGGAGCAGTTCTTC,CASRKGAEQFF
many,15,TRBJ2-1,NA,TRBV11-2,TGTGCCAGCAGCTTAGGGGGGGACCTTTACAATGAGCAGTTCTTC,CASSLGGDLYNEQFF
few,15,TRBJ1-1,NA,TRBV25-1,TGTGCCAGCAGCGCAGGGCGGGGCGATGGCACTGAAGCTTTCTTT,CASSAGRGDGTEAFF
many,15,TRBJ2-1,NA,TRBV5-1,TGCGCCAGCAGCTTACCCAGCACCTCCTACAATGAGCAGTTCTTC,CASSLPSTSYNEQFF
NA,14,TRBJ1-1,NA,TRBV6-4,TGTGCCAGCAGTGAGTGGGGCGAGGGCACTGAAGCTTTCTTT,CASSEWGEGTEAFF
many,17,TRBJ2-5,TRBD2,TRBV5-1,TGCGCCAGCAGCTTGGCCCCTAGCGGGAGTGTGGTAGAGACCCAGTACTTC,CASSLAPSGSVVETQYF
NA,15,TRBJ2-2,NA,TRBV6-5,TGTGCCAGCAGTTACTCGACTCCGAACACCGGGGAGCTGTTTTTT,CASSYSTPNTGELFF
many,14,TRBJ2-1,TRBD1,TRBV29-1,TGCAGCGTGTTACCGGGACAGGTGTACAATGAGCAGTTCTTC,CSVLPGQVYNEQFF
NA,15,TRBJ2-1,NA,TRBV19,TGTGCCAGTAGTATCACTAGCATCTTCTACAATGAGCAGTTCTTC,CASSITSIFYNEQFF
many,12,TRBJ2-5,TRBD2,TRBV10-2,TGCGCCAGCAGTGCGGGGGGAGAGACCCAGTACTTC,CASSAGGETQYF
NA,17,TRBJ2-6,NA,TRBV10-3,TGTGCCATCAGTGCGGCCGACAGTAGCTCTGGGGCCAACGTCCTGACTTTC,CAISAADSSSGANVLTF
few,15,TRBJ1-6,NA,TRBV28,TGTGCCAGCACTCTTCTCGCGACAGGCAATTCACCCCTCCACTTT,CASTLLATGNSPLHF
many,12,TRBJ1-1,TRBD1,TRBV7-9,TGTGCCAGCAGCTCACAGGGGAATGAAGCTTTCTTT,CASSSQGNEAFF
few,13,TRBJ2-1,NA,TRBV6-1,TGTGCCAGCACCTGGGGACAATACAATGAGCAGTTCTTC,CASTWGQYNEQFF
few,16,TRBJ1-6,NA,TRBV7-9,TGTGCCAGCGCAACAGCAGATTTCTCCTATAATTCACCCCTCCACTTT,CASATADFSYNSPLHF
many,15,TRBJ1-1,TRBD1,TRBV11-2,TGTGCCAGCAGCCCTGGACAGGTCATGAACACTGAAGCTTTCTTT,CASSPGQVMNTEAFF
NA,16,TRBJ1-5,TRBD1,TRBV3-1,TGTGCCAGCAGCCAAGACGGGACAGGGAAGAATCAGCCCCAGCATTTT,CASSQDGTGKNQPQHF
NA,19,TRBJ2-1,NA,TRBV6-5,TGTGCCAGCAGTTACACTCAGGCGGGGGCCGCAGGTTCCTACAATGAGCAGTTCTTC,CASSYTQAGAAGSYNEQFF
few,12,TRBJ1-1,NA,TRBV6-1,TGTGCCAGCAGTGTGGATGGGGCTGAAGCTTTCTTT,CASSVDGAEAFF
NA,12,TRBJ2-1,NA,TRBV2,TGTGCCAGCAGTGTAACAGGGTATGAGCAGTTCTTC,CASSVTGYEQFF
few,15,TRBJ2-2,TRBD2,TRBV2,TGTGCCAGCAGTGAAGTGGGGGGGGACACCGGGGAGCTGTTTTTT,CASSEVGGDTGELFF
NA,17,TRBJ2-6,NA,TRBV18,TGTGCCAGCTCACCGAAATGGGAGGGGGCGTGGGCCAACGTCCTGACTTTC,CASSPKWEGAWANVLTF
few,11,TRBJ2-1,NA,TRBV2,TGTGCCAGCAGTGAAGCTTATGAGCAGTTCTTC,CASSEAYEQFF
few,15,TRBJ2-7,TRBD1,TRBV5-5,TGTGCCAGCAGCTTGGTCGGACAGGGAACCTACGAGCAGTACTTC,CASSLVGQGTYEQYF
many,18,TRBJ2-3,TRBD2,TRBV12-3/TRBV12-4,TGTGCCAGCGGTCCTTTCCGGACTAGCGGGAGGGGGACAGATACGCAGTATTTT,CASGPFRTSGRGTDTQYF
NA,15,TRBJ1-4,TRBD1,TRBV27,TGTGCCAGCAGAAAGACAGGGGTTGGGGGGGAAAAACTGTTTTTT,CASRKTGVGGEKLFF
NA,13,TRBJ1-5,NA,TRBV11-2,TGTGCCAGCAGCGCGGGGCCCAATCAGCCCCAGCATTTT,CASSAGPNQPQHF
few,17,TRBJ2-6,NA,TRBV7-9,TGTGCCAGCAGAGGTAGCAGGTCTTCTCTGGGGGCCAACGTCCTGACTTTC,CASRGSRSSLGANVLTF
NA,15,TRBJ2-7,NA,TRBV12-3/TRBV12-4,TGTGCCAGCAGTTTAGGAGGGGACCATTACTACGAGCAGTACTTC,CASSLGGDHYYEQYF
NA,13,TRBJ2-3,TRBD2,TRBV20-1,TGCAGTGCAACCGGGACTAACACAGATACGCAGTATTTT,CSATGTNTDTQYF
many,16,TRBJ2-6,NA,TRBV12-3/TRBV12-4,TGTGCCAGCAGTTCCGGGACTCCCTCTGGGGCCAACGTCCTGACTTTC,CASSSGTPSGANVLTF
NA,13,TRBJ2-3,TRBD2,TRBV28,TGTGCCACCAAAGCGGGAGGCCCAGATACGCAGTATTTT,CATKAGGPDTQYF
many,15,TRBJ2-4,NA,TRBV12-3/TRBV12-4,TGTGCCAGCAGTTTAGGAGGGCTAGCCAAAAACATTCAGTACTTC,CASSLGGLAKNIQYF
many,16,TRBJ2-3,NA,TRBV5-1,TGCGCCAGCAGCCCGACTAGGGAGGCAACGCGGAATACGCAGTATTTT,CASSPTREATRNTQYF
many,19,TRBJ2-3,TRBD2,TRBV11-1,TGTGCCAGCAGCTTGCGTGGCGGGGGGGCCTCTTTGGGCACAGATACGCAGTATTTT,CASSLRGGGASLGTDTQYF
few,14,TRBJ1-6,TRBD1,TRBV20-1,TGCAGTGCAACCACCGGGACAGCAGCTTCACCCCTCCACTTT,CSATTGTAASPLHF
many,16,TRBJ2-1,TRBD2,TRBV5-1,TGCGCCAGCAGCTCCTCCGGGACTACGCTCGGCGGTGAGCAGTTCTTC,CASSSSGTTLGGEQFF
NA,17,TRBJ2-3,NA,TRBV4-1,TGCGCCAGCAGCCAAGATGCGCGGACGGATGGCACAGATACGCAGTATTTT,CASSQDARTDGTDTQYF
NA,13,TRBJ1-6,NA,TRBV27,TGTGCCAGCAGGCAGCAGGGGAATTCACCCCTCCACTTT,CASRQQGNSPLHF